This TCR beta chain was sequenced for a study of blood T cell repertoires in COVID-19. For the study at large: Acute-phase and convalescent COVID-19 samples originated in the United States, Italy and Spain. PBMCs, B-cell-depleted T cells, or T cells provided the cDNA or gDNA that made up the material.

Libraries were prepared by immunoSEQ multiplex PCR; TCRdb keeps only in-frame clonotypes and omits some of them. Among about 380,000 clones listed, around 84% were seen once. The V end lost 3 bases, the J end lost 3 bases, and 11 bases lay between the germline ends. Germline V gene data show CDR1 as MNHEY and CDR2 as SMNVEV (reference sequence). This CDR3 comprises 15 residues. The sequencing input was peripheral blood. The TCR originated in a human donor with acute or convalescent COVID-19. The donor label of this sample is uncertain. The chain joins TRBV27 to TRBJ2-2, with D perhaps TRBD1 (6 bases). The chain's CDR3 is CASSFQGPDTGELFF. The CDR3 nucleotides read TGTGCCAGCAGTTTCCAGGGGCCGGACACCGGGGAGCTGTTTTTT.